This TCR beta chain was identified during a study of cytomegalovirus exposure and HLA in healthy donors. The PCR had 60 Vbeta and 13 Jbeta primers. Here immunoSEQ multiplex PCR was the method, and the copy in TCRdb shows in-frame clones only, minus some. The profile shows some 130,000 clones, approximately 61% of them singletons. The CDR3 spans 21 residues. The germline CDR1 and CDR2 sequences are LGHNT and FRNRAP. With 0 bases clipped from V and 0 bases from J, the junction kept 17 bases outside the gene matches. Sequencing was carried out using PBMCs. The sequence was obtained from a human donor in good health. This chain joins TRBV12-5 and TRBJ1-5; 7 nucleotides line up with TRBD1. CDR3 DNA: TGTGCTAGTGGTTTGGTGACCTTCACGGGACAGATTTTTTCTAGCAATCAGCCCCAGCATTTT. It yields the protein CASGLVTFTGQIFSSNQPQHF.